This passage covers 17 T cell receptor beta chains from one sample sequenced in a study of blood T cell repertoires in COVID-19. Profiled with immunoSEQ multiplex PCR; TCRdb holds only in-frame clones, not every one. The sample consists of fewer than 350,000 clones, approximately 86% of them appearing once. What was sequenced was peripheral blood. These receptors all come from a woman aged 25 to 39 who had recovered from COVID-19.

The chain joins TRBV9 to TRBJ2-5; possible D gene TRBD2, 6 bases. The ends were cut back, 0 bases at V and 1 base at J, with 10 bases in the middle. The CDR3 length is 15 residues. CDR1 and CDR2 (germline): SGDLS, YYNGEE. The CDR3 loop is CASSVGVSGQETQYF. Written as DNA, the CDR3 is TGTGCCAGCAGCGTAGGGGTTAGCGGCCAAGAGACCCAGTACTTC.

J is TRBJ1-5 and V is TRBV6-2 or TRBV6-3; D might be TRBD1 (6 bases). The CDR3 runs 14 residues. The germline V gene has CDR1 MNHEY and CDR2 SVGEGT. Trimming left V 6 bases short and J 4 bases short, with 13 bases between. The CDR3 bases are TGTGCCAGCAGCCTCGGACAGCTAAATCAGCCCCAGCATTTT. As protein: CASSLGQLNQPQHF.

DNA for the CDR3: TGTGCCAGCAGTTCAACAGGGGGCGGCACCTACGAGCAGTACTTC. Translated, it gives CASSSTGGGTYEQYF. The chain employs TRBV6-6 and TRBJ2-7, with 9 bases identical to TRBD1. The germline V gene encodes CDR1 MNHNY and CDR2 SVGAGI (reference sequence). The CDR3 contains 15 residues. Trimming at V came to 4 bases and at J to 2 bases, leaving 6 bases not matched to a gene.

The chain recombines TRBV5-4 with TRBJ2-7; 8 nucleotides align to TRBD2. V dropped 3 bases and J dropped 2; count of bases not matched to a gene: 7. The CDR3 consists of 15 residues. The germline CDR1 and CDR2 sequences are SGHNT and YYREEE (reference sequence). CDR3 nucleotide sequence: TGTGCCAGCAGCTCCTTAAGCGGGAGCCCCTACGAGCAGTACTTC. Protein sequence: CASSSLSGSPYEQYF. Using reference TRBV5-4 and TRBJ2-7 for the parts outside the CDR3, the full variable domain is ETGVTQSPTHLIKTRGQQVTLRCSSQSGHNTVSWYQQALGQGPQFIFQYYREEENGRGNFPPRFSGLQFPNYSSELNVNALELDDSALYLCASSSLSGSPYEQYFGPGTRLTVT.

J is TRBJ2-6 and V is TRBV5-1; maybe TRBD1 (6 bases). Germline CDR1 reads SGHRS; CDR2 reads YFSETQ. Trimming pared 4 bases from V and 1 base from J, leaving 12 bases between. The CDR3 has 16 residues. CDR3 protein: CASSTTTGSGANVLTF. The CDR3 DNA reads as TGCGCCAGCAGCACCACCACAGGGTCTGGGGCCAACGTCCTGACTTTC.

This chain connects TRBV5-4 to TRBJ2-1; 10 nucleotides line up with TRBD2. The CDR3 spans 15 residues. Unmatched junction bases numbered 3, after V lost 4 bases and J lost 2 bases. Per the germline V gene, CDR1 is SGHNT and CDR2 is YYREEE (reference sequence). CDR3 DNA: TGTGCCAGCAGCGCAAGCGGGAGGGCCTACAATGAGCAGTTCTTC. This gives the protein CASSASGRAYNEQFF.

This clone is a singleton in its sample. The chain uses TRBV6-5 and TRBJ1-5; 11 bases align to TRBD1. The CDR3 is 16 residues long. Germline V gene sequence: CDR1 MNHEY, CDR2 SVGAGI. V shed 4 bases, J shed 6 bases, and the junction held 8 bases outside the gene matches. The CDR3: CASSLRSDRGLQPQHF. CDR3 DNA: TGTGCCAGCAGTTTACGATCGGACAGGGGGCTTCAGCCCCAGCATTTT.

The chain joins TRBV29-1 to TRBJ1-1; D uncertain. Germline assignment: CDR1 SQVTM and CDR2 ANQGSEA. This CDR3 has 14 amino acids. With 1 base removed from V and 5 bases from J, the gap between germline ends came to 14 bases. CDR3 sequence reads: CSVEGREGGTEAFF. DNA for the CDR3: TGCAGCGTTGAAGGTCGGGAGGGAGGGACTGAAGCTTTCTTT.

The chain is built from TRBV10-3 and TRBJ2-1; 7 bases fit TRBD1. The ends lost 6 bases at V and 7 bases at J; junction bases unmatched: 9. CDR3 length: 14 amino acids. Germline assignment: CDR1 ENHRY and CDR2 SYGVKD. CDR3 in DNA: TGTGCCATCAGGGACCGGACAGGTGCGAATGAGCAGTTCTTC. Translated: CAIRDRTGANEQFF.

The chain combines TRBV4-1 with TRBJ1-6; D not certain. In germline, CDR1 is MGHRA, CDR2 YSYEKL. The ends were cut back, 4 bases at V and 7 bases at J, with 17 bases in the middle. The CDR3 spans 16 residues. The CDR3 is CASSPSWRGRNSPLHF. CDR3 sequence (DNA): TGCGCCAGCAGCCCCTCCTGGCGGGGTAGGAATTCACCCCTCCACTTT.

This clone has just a few counts. The gene calls are TRBV5-1 and TRBJ2-7, with D maybe TRBD2 (7 bases). Trimming shortened V by 0 bases and J by 0 bases, and 19 bases separated the two germline ends. Germline V gene sequence: CDR1 SGHRS, CDR2 YFSETQ. CDR3 length: 18 residues. CDR3 in DNA: TGCGCCAGCAGCTTGGGGGCGGGGGCCCCCCTCTCCTCCTACGAGCAGTACTTC. Translated, it gives CASSLGAGAPLSSYEQYF. The full variable domain, with the rest looked up from reference TRBV5-1 and TRBJ2-7, is KAGVTQTPRYLIKTRGQQVTLSCSPISGHRSVSWYQQTPGQGLQFLFEYFSETQRNKGNFPGRFSGRQFSNSRSEMNVSTLELGDSALYLCASSLGAGAPLSSYEQYFGPGTRLTVT.

The chain is built from TRBV2 and TRBJ2-5, with TRBD2 as a possible D gene (5 bases). V lost 4 bases and J lost 6, with 18 bases in between. This CDR3 spans 15 amino acids. CDR1 SNHLY and CDR2 FYNNEI come from the germline V gene. CDR3 protein: CASSGGSAFIKTQYF. CDR3 DNA: TGTGCCAGCAGTGGGGGTAGCGCTTTTATAAAGACCCAGTACTTC.

V gene TRBV5-4 combines with J gene TRBJ2-1; 7 bases fit TRBD1. This CDR3 is 15 amino acids long. The V and J ends lost 3 bases and 2 bases, in that order; junction bases with no gene match: 5. Germline CDR1 and CDR2: SGHNT and YYREEE (reference sequence). CDR3 sequence reads: CASSSGGIPYNEQFF. In nucleotides, the CDR3 is TGTGCCAGCAGCTCAGGGGGAATTCCCTACAATGAGCAGTTCTTC.

This chain links TRBV14 with TRBJ2-1; 7 nucleotides align to TRBD2. This CDR3 comprises 15 residues. CDR1 and CDR2 (germline): SGHDN, FVKESK. The V gene end was trimmed by 2 bases and the J gene end by 4 bases; junction bases not matched to a gene: 5. The CDR3 spells CASSQFAGAYNEQFF. The CDR3 DNA sequence: TGTGCCAGCAGCCAATTTGCGGGAGCATACAATGAGCAGTTCTTC. The full variable domain, in which reference TRBV14 and TRBJ2-1 provide the parts outside the CDR3, is EAGVTQFPSHSVIEKGQTVTLRCDPISGHDNLYWYRRVMGKEIKFLLHFVKESKQDESGMPNNRFLAERTGGTYSTLKVQPAELEDSGVYFCASSQFAGAYNEQFFGPGTRLTVL.

This clone was seen a single time. V usage is TRBV7-9 and J usage is TRBJ2-3, with TRBD2 identical over 12 bases. Trimming took 3 bases from V and 6 from J; bases not matched to a gene: 7. The CDR3 consists of 16 residues. Germline V gene data show CDR1 as SEHNR and CDR2 as FQNEAQ (reference sequence). This chain's CDR3 is CASSFRTSGRPDTQYF. The CDR3 nucleotides are TGTGCCAGCAGCTTTCGTACTAGCGGGAGGCCTGATACGCAGTATTTT.

The chain recombines TRBV12-3 or TRBV12-4 with TRBJ1-5; the D is unclear. The CDR3 is made up of 12 amino acids. Trimming pared 5 bases from V and 9 bases from J, leaving 11 bases between. The CDR3, as DNA: TGTGCCAGCAGTGCTTTGGTGAGGCCCCAGCATTTT. Protein: CASSALVRPQHF.

V and J are TRBV14 and TRBJ2-6; the match to TRBD1 covers 8 bases. Germline loops: CDR1 SGHDN, CDR2 FVKESK. Trimming cost V 3 bases and J 5 bases; bases outside gene matches: 12. This CDR3 spans 18 amino acids. CDR3 residues: CASSQGTGGRKWANVLTF. The CDR3 coding sequence is TGTGCCAGCAGCCAGGGGACAGGCGGCCGGAAGTGGGCCAACGTCCTGACTTTC.